The 4 T cell receptor beta chains given below trace back to one sample, sequenced in a study of human T cells and chemical hapten exposure. Time point noted: pre-sensitization, week 0. The sample's treatment: therapeutic diphenylcyclopropenone sensitization with weekly scalp DPC. TCRdb re-called the RACE reads through MiXCR, storing one row per CDR3 protein. The table has around 380,000 distinct CDR3 sequences, 5% to 6.5% seen once. Specimen: whole blood, collected in connection with sensitization to the hapten diphenylcyclopropenone (DPC). Receptors were obtained from a woman under 30 with alopecia areata. Some clones in this sample may be carry-over from other donors' samples.

This clonotype was observed at least ten times. The V call is TRBV13, the J call TRBJ1-6, with 7 bases that match TRBD1. This CDR3 contains 13 residues. With V trimmed by 8 bases and J by 5 bases, 3 bases remained unmatched. Germline CDR1 is PRHDT and CDR2 is FYEKMQ (reference sequence). Here the CDR3 reads CASRDSNNSPLHF. In nucleotides, the CDR3 is TGTGCCAGCCGGGACAGTAATAATTCACCCCTCCACTTT.

This clonotype has a handful of counts. The V gene is TRBV14, the J gene TRBJ1-2; D is uncertain. This CDR3 is 12 amino acids long. Trimming pared 5 bases from V and 4 bases from J, leaving 8 bases between. CDR1 is SGHDN, CDR2 FVKESK, per germline. The CDR3 DNA sequence: TGTGCCAGCAGCTCCCAGGCCTATGGCTACACCTTC. This encodes CASSSQAYGYTF.

The chain couples TRBV4-3 to TRBJ1-6; tentatively, D is TRBD1 (5 bases). Germline V gene sequence: CDR1 LGHNA, CDR2 YSLEER. The CDR3 runs 16 residues. The V and J ends lost 0 bases and 8 bases respectively, with 14 bases between them. CDR3 residues: CASSQERGAWDSPLHF. The CDR3, as DNA: TGCGCCAGCAGCCAAGAAAGAGGGGCCTGGGATTCACCCCTCCACTTT.

This clonotype was seen repeatedly, ten times or more. The V and J genes are TRBV7-9 and TRBJ1-1, with TRBD1 matching over 9 bases. V dropped 0 bases and J dropped 7; count of bases not matched to a gene: 0. Germline V gene sequence: CDR1 SEHNR, CDR2 FQNEAQ (reference sequence). CDR3 size: 13 residues. CDR3 loop: CASSLADRGEAFF. The DNA of the CDR3 is TGTGCCAGCAGCTTAGCGGACAGGGGTGAAGCTTTCTTT.